These 25 T cell receptor beta chains originate from one sample sequenced in a study of OX40 agonist ivuxolimab in advanced cancers. Method: immunoSEQ multiplex PCR; TCRdb's copy keeps in-frame clones and lacks some. The profile shows under 150,000 clones, 90% of them singletons. Here the sequenced sample was CD4+ or CD8+ T cells sorted from blood, taken in a trial of the OX40 agonist ivuxolimab. Source of these receptors: an adult with an advanced solid tumor such as melanoma, head and neck, liver or kidney cancer.

The genes are TRBV7-8 and TRBJ1-5; D is ambiguous. Trimming took off 1 base at V and 1 base at J, with 14 bases between the two ends. Germline V gene sequence: CDR1 SGHVS, CDR2 FQNEAQ. The CDR3 covers 17 residues. The CDR3, as DNA: TGTGCCAGCAGCTTAGAGGGAATCCAAGGGAGCAATCAGCCCCAGCATTTT. It encodes CASSLEGIQGSNQPQHF.

This chain joins TRBV25-1 and TRBJ1-2, with 8 bases lining up with TRBD1. After removal of 0 bases from V and 3 bases from J, the junction contained 3 bases not matched to a gene. The CDR3 consists of 15 residues. The V gene's germline CDR1 is MGHDK and CDR2 SYGVNS. The CDR3 bases are TGTGCCAGCAGTGAATACGGACAGGGAGACTATGGCTACACCTTC. This translates into CASSEYGQGDYGYTF.

This clone appeared a single time. This chain connects TRBV28 to TRBJ2-1; a possible D gene is TRBD2 (5 bases). The germline V gene encodes CDR1 MDHEN and CDR2 SYDVKM. Trimming removed 5 bases at V and 10 bases at J, with 6 bases between. The CDR3 runs to 10 residues. Here the CDR3 reads CASSAGEQFF. The CDR3 DNA sequence: TGTGCCAGCAGTGCGGGCGAGCAGTTCTTC. Variable domain in full (rest from reference TRBV28 and TRBJ2-1): DVKVTQSSRYLVKRTGEKVFLECVQDMDHENMFWYRQDPGLGLRLIYFSYDVKMKEKGDIPEGYSVSREKKERFSLILESASTNQTSMYLCASSAGEQFFGPGTRLTVL.

V and J are TRBV7-8 and TRBJ1-2, with a possible D match to TRBD1 (6 bases). The CDR3 contains 17 residues. The germline V gene encodes CDR1 SGHVS and CDR2 FQNEAQ. V was shortened by 3 bases and J by 6 bases, with 23 bases between the two germline ends. CDR3 amino acids: CASSFRSGRPGGDGYTF. The CDR3 DNA is TGTGCCAGCAGCTTCCGCTCGGGACGGCCGGGGGGCGATGGCTACACCTTC.

The chain is built from TRBV7-8 and TRBJ2-7; a possible D gene is TRBD2 (6 bases). Trimming cost V 0 bases and J 2 bases, with 14 bases left between them. The CDR3 has 16 residues. Germline V gene data show CDR1 as SGHVS and CDR2 as FQNEAQ. CDR3 region: CASSLAAGRITYEQYF. DNA of the CDR3: TGTGCCAGCAGCTTAGCGGCGGGGCGAATTACCTACGAGCAGTACTTC. Together with reference TRBV7-8 and TRBJ2-7, the CDR3 gives the full variable domain: GAGVSQSPRYKVAKRGQDVALRCDPISGHVSLFWYQQALGQGPEFLTYFQNEAQLDKSGLPSDRFFAERPEGSVSTLKIQRTQQEDSAVYLCASSLAAGRITYEQYFGPGTRLTVT.

The chain is built from TRBV7-2 and TRBJ2-5; 8 nucleotides line up with TRBD1. CDR3 length: 14 amino acids. J was trimmed by 5 bases and V by 4 bases; bases with no gene match: 6. CDR1 is SGHTA, CDR2 FQGNSA, per germline. The CDR3 loop reads CASSSGQVRETQYF. The CDR3 DNA is TGTGCCAGCAGCTCGGGACAGGTCCGGGAGACCCAGTACTTC.

The rearrangement uses TRBV7-8 and TRBJ1-5; D call uncertain. The ends were cut back, 5 bases at V and 0 bases at J, with 11 bases in the middle. From germline, CDR1 is SGHVS and CDR2 FQNEAQ. The CDR3 has 15 amino acids. DNA for the CDR3: TGTGCCAGCAGCCTCATAGTCGATAGCAATCAGCCCCAGCATTTT. This encodes CASSLIVDSNQPQHF.

The gene calls are TRBV15 and TRBJ2-7; 9 bases map to TRBD2. This CDR3 comprises 17 residues. With 1 base clipped from V and 9 bases from J, the junction kept 16 bases outside the gene matches. Germline V lookup: CDR1 LNHNV, CDR2 YYDKDF (reference sequence). CDR3 region: CATSRGSSAGGNFGQYF. In nucleotides, the CDR3 is TGTGCCACCAGCAGAGGGTCGTCAGCGGGAGGCAATTTTGGGCAGTACTTC.

The gene calls are TRBV9 and TRBJ1-3; D is uncertain. CDR1 is SGDLS and CDR2 is YYNGEE in the germline V gene. This CDR3 is built from 15 residues. With 4 bases removed from V and 0 bases from J, the gap between germline ends came to 11 bases. The CDR3 here is CASSPSPVSGNTIYF. In nucleotides, the CDR3 is TGTGCCAGCAGCCCCTCCCCGGTCTCTGGAAACACCATATATTTT.

This clone has at least ten counts. The chain recombines TRBV14 with TRBJ2-1; 7 nucleotides agree with TRBD1. The germline V gene has CDR1 SGHDN and CDR2 FVKESK. This CDR3 has 16 amino acids. Trimming took 4 bases from V and 3 from J; bases not matched to a gene: 9. The CDR3 coding sequence is TGTGCCAGCAGCCCTTGGACAGGTCCTGACTACAATGAGCAGTTCTTC. This sequence encodes CASSPWTGPDYNEQFF. The full variable domain, with the rest looked up from reference TRBV14 and TRBJ2-1, is EAGVTQFPSHSVIEKGQTVTLRCDPISGHDNLYWYRRVMGKEIKFLLHFVKESKQDESGMPNNRFLAERTGGTYSTLKVQPAELEDSGVYFCASSPWTGPDYNEQFFGPGTRLTVL.

The chain links TRBV19 to TRBJ2-3; 14 bases line up with TRBD2. Germline assignment: CDR1 LNHDA and CDR2 SQIVND (reference sequence). The V gene end was trimmed by 3 bases and the J gene end by 5 bases; junction bases not matched to a gene: 7. The CDR3 is 17 amino acids. This CDR3 is CASSMSRLAGGRDTQYF. The CDR3 DNA reads TGTGCCAGTAGTATGTCCCGACTAGCGGGAGGGCGAGATACGCAGTATTTT. Together with reference TRBV19 and TRBJ2-3, the CDR3 gives the full variable domain: DGGITQSPKYLFRKEGQNVTLSCEQNLNHDAMYWYRQDPGQGLRLIYYSQIVNDFQKGDIAEGYSVSREKKESFPLTVTSAQKNPTAFYLCASSMSRLAGGRDTQYFGPGTRLTVL.

The rearrangement joins TRBV7-9 to TRBJ1-2; tentative D call: TRBD1 (6 bases). The CDR3 extends over 14 amino acids. Deletions cut 1 base from V and 4 bases from J, with 10 bases between. Per germline, CDR1 SEHNR and CDR2 FQNEAQ (reference sequence). The DNA for the CDR3 is TGTGCCAGCAGCTTAGGACAGGAACTCTATGGCTACACCTTC. This gives the protein CASSLGQELYGYTF.

The rearrangement joins TRBV7-9 to TRBJ2-7; TRBD1 is a possible D gene (5 bases). Per germline, CDR1 SEHNR and CDR2 FQNEAQ (reference sequence). The ends were cut back, 4 bases at V and 3 bases at J, with 7 bases in the middle. The CDR3 has 12 residues. Here the CDR3 reads CASSYDSYEQYF. DNA for the CDR3: TGTGCCAGCAGCTACGACAGCTACGAGCAGTACTTC.

The chain joins TRBV6-5 to TRBJ2-7; D unresolved. The germline CDR1 and CDR2 sequences are MNHEY and SVGAGI. CDR3 length: 13 amino acids. Trimming took off 6 bases at V and 2 bases at J, with 11 bases between the two ends. CDR3 sequence (DNA): TGTGCCAGCAGGGGTGGGGAAGCCTACGAGCAGTACTTC. It translates to CASRGGEAYEQYF.

The J gene is TRBJ2-1, the V gene TRBV27, with TRBD2 as a possible D gene (5 bases). The V and J ends lost 0 bases and 7 bases respectively, with 16 bases between them. From germline, CDR1 is MNHEY and CDR2 SMNVEV (reference sequence). This CDR3 spans 16 amino acids. In DNA, the CDR3 is TGTGCCAGCAGTTTATCCCTCAGCACTAGTGAGAATGAGCAGTTCTTC. Its translation: CASSLSLSTSENEQFF.

The rearrangement links TRBV30 to TRBJ2-1; 7 nucleotides match TRBD2. Germline V gene lookup returns CDR1 GTSNPN and CDR2 SVGIG (reference sequence). The CDR3 contains 14 residues. The V gene end was trimmed by 5 bases and the J gene end by 2 bases; junction bases not matched to a gene: 6. The CDR3 nucleotides are TGTGCCTGGCGCGGGAGATTGCCCTACAATGAGCAGTTCTTC. It encodes CAWRGRLPYNEQFF. The variable domain in full, completed from reference TRBV30 and TRBJ2-1, reads SQTIHQWPATLVQPVGSPLSLECTVEGTSNPNLYWYRQAAGRGLQLLFYSVGIGQISSEVPQNLSASRPQDRQFILSSKKLLLSDSGFYLCAWRGRLPYNEQFFGPGTRLTVL.

J is TRBJ2-3 and V is TRBV5-1, with D possibly called TRBD1 or TRBD2 (6 bases each). The CDR3 has 14 residues. The ends were cut back, 4 bases at V and 5 bases at J, with 14 bases in the middle. The germline CDR1 and CDR2 sequences are SGHRS and YFSETQ. Here the CDR3 DNA reads TGCGCCAGCAGCCGCTCGGGGGCTGAAGATACGCAGTATTTT. Its translation is CASSRSGAEDTQYF.

V and J are TRBV5-1 and TRBJ2-5, with TRBD2 as a possible D gene (6 bases). The germline V gene has CDR1 SGHRS and CDR2 YFSETQ. Deletions cut 3 bases from V and 5 bases from J, with 11 bases between. The CDR3 totals 13 residues. CDR3 coding DNA: TGCGCCAGCAGCTCAACGACTAGGGAGACCCAGTACTTC. Protein product: CASSSTTRETQYF.

This clone appeared a few times. The chain links TRBV6-5 to TRBJ1-5; TRBD1 matches at 8 bases. There are 15 residues in the CDR3. J gave up 4 bases and V 5 bases, and 7 bases lay outside the gene matches. CDR1 and CDR2 (germline): MNHEY, SVGAGI. The CDR3: CASSQGTGWNQPQHF. As DNA, the CDR3 is TGTGCCAGCAGTCAAGGGACAGGTTGGAATCAGCCCCAGCATTTT.

The V gene is TRBV9, the J gene TRBJ2-1; D not certain. The CDR3 is 13 amino acids. Trimming took off 0 bases at V and 7 bases at J, with 8 bases between the two ends. Germline V gene sequence: CDR1 SGDLS, CDR2 YYNGEE. This chain's CDR3 is CASSVDSENEQFF. CDR3 nucleotides: TGTGCCAGCAGCGTAGATTCGGAAAATGAGCAGTTCTTC. The variable domain in full, with the rest retrieved from reference TRBV9 and TRBJ2-1, is DSGVTQTPKHLITATGQRVTLRCSPRSGDLSVYWYQQSLDQGLQFLIQYYNGEERAKGNILERFSAQQFPDLHSELNLSSLELGDSALYFCASSVDSENEQFFGPGTRLTVL.

This rearrangement joins TRBV9 to TRBJ1-3; 8 nucleotides match TRBD1. Trimming at V came to 3 bases and at J to 3 bases, leaving 14 bases not matched to a gene. CDR1 is SGDLS and CDR2 is YYNGEE in the germline V gene. CDR3 size: 18 residues. The DNA for the CDR3 is TGTGCCAGCAGCGAGAGTGGGGGGCAGGGGGCAAATGGAAACACCATATATTTT. Its protein is CASSESGGQGANGNTIYF.

This chain links TRBV2 with TRBJ2-1, with D perhaps TRBD2 (5 bases). Germline V CDR1 and CDR2: SNHLY, FYNNEI. The CDR3 contains 14 residues. With 2 bases removed from V and 7 bases from J, the gap between germline ends came to 12 bases. The CDR3 nucleotides read TGTGCCAGCAGTGAACGGCTAGCTCTGAATGAGCAGTTCTTC. The encoded protein is CASSERLALNEQFF.

This clone has just one count. This chain links TRBV2 with TRBJ1-4, with no clear D. The CDR3 loop spans 14 amino acids. With 2 bases removed from V and 3 bases from J, the gap between germline ends came to 7 bases. Germline V gives CDR1 SNHLY, CDR2 FYNNEI. Written as DNA, the CDR3 is TGTGCCAGCAGTGAACAGGTCCCTAATGAAAAACTGTTTTTT. Its protein is CASSEQVPNEKLFF.

This clone was detected only once. This chain connects TRBV7-8 to TRBJ2-2; D gene ambiguous. V was cut by 0 bases and J by 4 bases, with 9 bases left in between. Germline loops: CDR1 SGHVS, CDR2 FQNEAQ. This CDR3 contains 15 residues. The CDR3 DNA reads as TGTGCCAGCAGCTTAGCGCCAACGGCCACCGGGGAGCTGTTTTTT. Residues: CASSLAPTATGELFF.

CDR3 in DNA: TGTGCCAGCAGACCGGGACAGGGTGGCTCCTACGAGCAGTACTTC. Protein product: CASRPGQGGSYEQYF. This chain uses TRBV6-6 with TRBJ2-7, with 9 nucleotides matching TRBD1. The CDR3 is made up of 15 amino acids. Germline V gene sequence: CDR1 MNHNY, CDR2 SVGAGI (reference sequence). The V segment lost 6 bases and the J segment 0 bases; nucleotides outside the gene matches: 6.